The 16 T cell receptor beta chains listed next were all sequenced from one sample in a study of cytomegalovirus exposure and HLA in healthy donors. PCR amplification relied on 60 Vbeta primers (plus 13 Jbeta primers). Sequencing was performed with immunoSEQ multiplex PCR; in TCRdb, only in-frame clones are kept and a portion is missing. The sample has 250,000 to 350,000 clones, roughly 88% seen once. Source material: PBMCs. The receptor source for this set is a man between 35 and 55 years old in good health and CMV-seropositive.

This rearrangement joins TRBV30 to TRBJ1-2; 7 positions agree with TRBD1. V lost 1 base and J lost 5; bases outside the gene matches: 7. Germline CDR1 GTSNPN, CDR2 SVGIG (reference sequence). The CDR3 consists of 14 residues. The CDR3 reads CAWSAERGPYGYTF. CDR3 nucleotide sequence: TGTGCCTGGAGTGCTGAGAGGGGGCCTTATGGCTACACCTTC.

The rearrangement joins TRBV28 to TRBJ1-2; D not resolved. Per germline, CDR1 MDHEN and CDR2 SYDVKM. The V gene lost 5 bases and the J gene lost 8 bases, with 12 bases spanning the gap. This CDR3 comprises 12 residues. CDR3: CASSEGSSGYTF. DNA for the CDR3: TGTGCCAGCAGTGAGGGATCCTCGGGCTACACCTTC.

This clone has a handful of counts. The V and J genes are TRBV2 and TRBJ1-4, with 7 nucleotides matching TRBD1. The CDR3 covers 15 residues. J gave up 3 bases and V 5 bases, and 6 bases lay outside the gene matches. Germline loops: CDR1 SNHLY, CDR2 FYNNEI. CDR3 protein: CASSRQGVANEKLFF. As DNA, the CDR3 is TGTGCCAGCAGTCGACAGGGTGTTGCTAATGAAAAACTGTTTTTT.

This rearrangement joins TRBV19 to TRBJ2-1; D is perhaps TRBD2 (6 bases). Germline CDR1 LNHDA, CDR2 SQIVND (reference sequence). Trimming stripped 5 bases from V and 5 bases from J, with 10 bases between. This CDR3 spans 13 amino acids. In nucleotides, the CDR3 is TGTGCCAGTAGTGAGGTAGCGGACAATGAGCAGTTCTTC. Translation: CASSEVADNEQFF.

The genes are TRBV13 and TRBJ2-7; tentatively, D is TRBD1 (5 bases). CDR1 is PRHDT and CDR2 is FYEKMQ in the germline V gene (reference sequence). The CDR3 consists of 12 residues. With 2 bases removed from V and 5 bases from J, the gap between germline ends came to 7 bases. The CDR3 nucleotides are TGTGCCAGCAGCTTAAGCAGGGACGAGCAGTACTTC. This encodes CASSLSRDEQYF. Using reference TRBV13 and TRBJ2-7 for the parts outside the CDR3, the full variable domain is AAGVIQSPRHLIKEKRETATLKCYPIPRHDTVYWYQQGPGQDPQFLISFYEKMQSDKGSIPDRFSAQQFSDYHSELNMSSLELGDSALYFCASSLSRDEQYFGPGTRLTVT.

This clone was observed once. The chain links TRBV7-3 to TRBJ2-1; 10 bases are a match to TRBD2. Trimming took 6 bases from V and 1 from J; bases not matched to a gene: 0. The CDR3 runs to 14 residues. Per germline, CDR1 SGHTA and CDR2 FQGTGA. The CDR3, as DNA: TGTGCCAGCAGGACTAGCGGGTCCTACAATGAGCAGTTCTTC. Residues: CASRTSGSYNEQFF.

The gene calls are TRBV7-3 and TRBJ2-7; 13 bases line up with TRBD2. The CDR3 contains 16 residues. Germline CDR1 reads SGHTA; CDR2 reads FQGTGA. The V and J ends lost 5 bases and 2 bases, in that order; junction bases with no gene match: 6. CDR3 nucleotides: TGTGCCAGCAGCCCCGGGACTAGCGGGGCCCCCTACGAGCAGTACTTC. This gives the protein CASSPGTSGAPYEQYF.

The rearrangement joins TRBV19 to TRBJ2-3; 9 bases fit TRBD2. The germline gives CDR1 LNHDA, CDR2 SQIVND (reference sequence). The length of the CDR3 is 16 residues. V lost 5 bases and J lost 0; bases outside the gene matches: 6. The CDR3 DNA follows: TGTGCCAGTAGTCAAAGACTAGCGGCCAGCACAGATACGCAGTATTTT. It specifies CASSQRLAASTDTQYF.

The chain combines TRBV12-5 with TRBJ2-2; TRBD1 might be the D (6 bases). The germline gives CDR1 LGHNT, CDR2 FRNRAP. This CDR3 is 17 amino acids long. V was cut by 2 bases and J by 4 bases, with 17 bases left in between. CDR3 region: CASGLITGGQSTGELFF. The CDR3 bases are TGTGCTAGTGGTTTGATTACTGGGGGCCAAAGCACCGGGGAGCTGTTTTTT.

V is TRBV9 and J is TRBJ2-3, with D perhaps TRBD2 (6 bases). The CDR3 has 14 amino acids. The V gene's germline CDR1 is SGDLS and CDR2 YYNGEE. V was shortened by 3 bases and J by 6 bases, with 14 bases between the two germline ends. In DNA form, the CDR3 reads TGTGCCAGCAGCGCCCGCGGGACCGCGGATACGCAGTATTTT. Protein sequence: CASSARGTADTQYF.

Details on this clone: An end of the junction does not agree with germline; a read error may underlie this. Other DNA sequences in this specimen translate into the identical CDR3. The rearrangement links TRBV15 to TRBJ2-6, with 13 bases matching TRBD2. This CDR3 comprises 19 residues. Looked up from germline, CDR1 is LNHNV and CDR2 is YYDKDF (reference sequence). The CDR3 here is CATSRPTTSGRPGANVLTF. CDR3 sequence (DNA): TGTGCCACCAGCAGACCCACGACTAGCGGGAGGCCTGGGGCCAATGTCCTGACTTTC.

The chain uses TRBV29-1 and TRBJ2-2; 7 positions match TRBD2. The CDR3 length is 13 residues. V shed 6 bases and J 6 bases; nucleotides not matched to a gene: 7. Germline lookup yields CDR1 SQVTM and CDR2 ANQGSEA. The CDR3 loop reads CSVPWGGAGELFF. CDR3 DNA sequence: TGCAGCGTCCCCTGGGGGGGGGCCGGGGAGCTGTTTTTT.

This sequence joins TRBV6-5 and TRBJ2-7; 8 bases agree with TRBD1. This CDR3 has 15 residues. J lost 5 bases, V lost 0 bases, and 6 bases had no gene match. Germline V gene sequence: CDR1 MNHEY, CDR2 SVGAGI. The CDR3 region is CASSYSRGQGDEQYF. CDR3 bases: TGTGCCAGCAGTTACTCGCGTGGACAGGGCGACGAGCAGTACTTC.

The genes are TRBV6-1 and TRBJ2-7; 8 nucleotides line up with TRBD1. The length of the CDR3 is 15 residues. After removal of 1 base from V and 4 bases from J, the junction contained 6 bases not matched to a gene. CDR1 and CDR2 from the germline V gene are MNHNS and SASEGT. CDR3 sequence (DNA): TGTGCCAGCAGTGAAGACCGGACAGGGAGGTACGAGCAGTACTTC. Its translation: CASSEDRTGRYEQYF.

V usage is TRBV7-2 and J usage is TRBJ2-1; D may be TRBD1 (5 bases). Trimming left V 5 bases short and J 8 bases short, with 13 bases between. Germline CDR1 reads SGHTA; CDR2 reads FQGNSA. The CDR3 spans 13 residues. The DNA of the CDR3 is TGTGCCAGCAGCCCCCAAGTAGGGGATGAGCAGTTCTTC. Protein product: CASSPQVGDEQFF.

This sequence joins TRBV4-3 and TRBJ2-4; TRBD2 aligns across 7 bases. The CDR3 is made up of 13 amino acids. V gave up 1 base and J gave up 12 bases; unmatched junction bases: 6. Germline V gene data show CDR1 as LGHNA and CDR2 as YSLEER. The DNA of the CDR3 is TGCGCCAGCAGCCAAGGACTAGCTGTCAGTCAGTACTTC. Translated: CASSQGLAVSQYF.